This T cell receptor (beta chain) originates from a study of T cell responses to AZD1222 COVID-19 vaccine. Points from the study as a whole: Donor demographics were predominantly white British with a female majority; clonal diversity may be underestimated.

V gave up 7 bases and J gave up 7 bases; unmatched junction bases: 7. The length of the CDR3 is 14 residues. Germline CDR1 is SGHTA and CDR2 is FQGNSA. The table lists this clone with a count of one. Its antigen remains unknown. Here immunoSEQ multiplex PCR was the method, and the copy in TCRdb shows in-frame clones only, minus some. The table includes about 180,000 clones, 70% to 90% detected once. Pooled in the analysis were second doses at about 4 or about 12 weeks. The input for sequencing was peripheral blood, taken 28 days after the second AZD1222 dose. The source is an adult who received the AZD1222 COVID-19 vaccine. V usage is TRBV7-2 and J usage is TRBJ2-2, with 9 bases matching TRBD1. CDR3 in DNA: TGTGCCAGCACCCCGGGACAGGGTGGCGGGGAGCTGTTTTTT. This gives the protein CASTPGQGGGELFF.